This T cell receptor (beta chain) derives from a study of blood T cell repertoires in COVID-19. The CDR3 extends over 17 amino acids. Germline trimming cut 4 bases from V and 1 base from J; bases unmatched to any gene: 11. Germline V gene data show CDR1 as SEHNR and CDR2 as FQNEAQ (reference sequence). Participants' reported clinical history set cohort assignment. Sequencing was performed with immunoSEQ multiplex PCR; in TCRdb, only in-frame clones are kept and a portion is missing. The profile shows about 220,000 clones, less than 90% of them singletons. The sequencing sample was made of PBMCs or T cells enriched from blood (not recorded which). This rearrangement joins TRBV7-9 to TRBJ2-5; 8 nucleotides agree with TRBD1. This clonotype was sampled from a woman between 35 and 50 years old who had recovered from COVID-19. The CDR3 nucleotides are TGTGCCAGCAGCTCAAAGGACAGGGCGCCGACCCAAGAGACCCAGTACTTC. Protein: CASSSKDRAPTQETQYF.